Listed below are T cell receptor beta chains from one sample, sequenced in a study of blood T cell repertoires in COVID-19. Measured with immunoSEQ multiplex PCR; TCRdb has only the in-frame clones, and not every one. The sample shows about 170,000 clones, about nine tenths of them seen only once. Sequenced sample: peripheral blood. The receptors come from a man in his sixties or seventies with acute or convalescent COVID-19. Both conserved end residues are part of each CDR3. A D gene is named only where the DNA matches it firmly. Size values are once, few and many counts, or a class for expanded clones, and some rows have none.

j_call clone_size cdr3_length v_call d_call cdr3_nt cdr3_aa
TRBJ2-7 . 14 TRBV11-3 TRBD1 TGTGCCAGCAGCTTTACAGGGGGCGGCTACGAGCAGTACTTC CASSFTGGGYEQYF
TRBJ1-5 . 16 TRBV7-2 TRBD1 TGTGCCAGCAGCTCTCAGGGGGCCAGGGGCAATCAGCCCCAGCATTTT CASSSQGARGNQPQHF
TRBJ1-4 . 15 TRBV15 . TGTGCCACCAGCGGGGGCCGGGCGCACATCCAAAAACTGTTTTTT CATSGGRAHIQKLFF
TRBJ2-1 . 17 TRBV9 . TGTGCCAGCAGCGTAGCATGGACAGCAGGGCCCTACAATGAGCAGTTCTTC CASSVAWTAGPYNEQFF
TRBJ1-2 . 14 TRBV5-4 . TGTGCCAGCAGCTTAAGCGGGGTCTTCTATGGCTACACCTTC CASSLSGVFYGYTF
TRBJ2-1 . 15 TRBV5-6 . TGTGCCAGCAGCTTAGGGGACTTACGCCCCCGAGAGCAGTTCTTC CASSLGDLRPREQFF
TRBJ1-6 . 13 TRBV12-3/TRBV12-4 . TGTGCCAGCAGTTGGAACAGGGACTCACCCCTCCACTTT CASSWNRDSPLHF
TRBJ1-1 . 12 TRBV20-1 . TGCAGTGCCAGTGCCATGAACACTGAAGCTTTCTTT CSASAMNTEAFF
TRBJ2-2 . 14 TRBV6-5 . TGTGCCAGCAGGCTTGATACTAGCCACGGGGAGCTGTTTTTT CASRLDTSHGELFF
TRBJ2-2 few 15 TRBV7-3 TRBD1 TGTGCCAGCAGCGGGACAGGGACGAACACCGGGGAGCTGTTTTTT CASSGTGTNTGELFF
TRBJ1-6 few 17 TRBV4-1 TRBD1 TGCGCCAGCAGCCAAGAGCATGGACAGGGCTATAATTCACCCCTCCACTTT CASSQEHGQGYNSPLHF
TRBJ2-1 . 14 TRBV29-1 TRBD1 TGCAGCGTTGAACCGGATGGGACAGGTGATGAGCAGTTCTTC CSVEPDGTGDEQFF
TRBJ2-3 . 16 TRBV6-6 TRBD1 TGTGCCAGCAGTTTGTCCGGGACAGGGGGTATAGATACGCAGTATTTT CASSLSGTGGIDTQYF
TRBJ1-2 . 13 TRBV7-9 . TGTGCCAGCAGCAGAACAATCGCGGATGGCTACACCTTC CASSRTIADGYTF
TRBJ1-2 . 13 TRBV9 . TGTGCCAGCAGCGTAGGACTCCTCTATGGCTACACCTTC CASSVGLLYGYTF
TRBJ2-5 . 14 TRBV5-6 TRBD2 TGTGCCAGCAGCCTATTAGCGGGAAGGGAGACCCAGTACTTC CASSLLAGRETQYF
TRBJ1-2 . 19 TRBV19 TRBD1 TGTGCCAGTTCCTCCACGGGGACAGGTAGAACCCTTAAAGGTTATGGCTACACCTTC CASSSTGTGRTLKGYGYTF
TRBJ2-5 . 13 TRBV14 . TGTGCCAGCAGCCAGGGCCAGGAGGGGACCCAGTACTTC CASSQGQEGTQYF
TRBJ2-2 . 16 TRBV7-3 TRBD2 TGTGCCAGCAGCTATTCAGCGGGAGGGGTCACCGGGGAGCTGTTTTTT CASSYSAGGVTGELFF
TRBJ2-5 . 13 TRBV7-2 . TGTGCCAGCAGCTTATTGTCAGAAGAGACCCAGTACTTC CASSLLSEETQYF
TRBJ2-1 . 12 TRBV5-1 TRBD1 TGCGCCAGCAGCTTGCCAGACAGGGATCCGATCTTC CASSLPDRDPIF
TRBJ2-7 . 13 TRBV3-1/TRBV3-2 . TGTGCCAGCGGGACTCCCGGGTACTACGAGCAGTACTTC CASGTPGYYEQYF
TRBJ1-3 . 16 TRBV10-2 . TGCGCCAGCAGTGTCGGACAAGTCGGACCTGGAAACACCATATATTTT CASSVGQVGPGNTIYF
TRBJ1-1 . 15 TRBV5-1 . TGCGCCAGCAGCTTGGGAGGGCCTCTGAACACTGAAGCTTTCTTT CASSLGGPLNTEAFF
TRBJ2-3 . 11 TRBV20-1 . TGCAGTGCTCTCCGGGGGAAAACGCAGTATTTT CSALRGKTQYF
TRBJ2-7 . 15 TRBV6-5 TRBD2 TGTGCCAGCAGTTTCTCGGGACTAGCGGGACGGGAGCAGTACTTC CASSFSGLAGREQYF
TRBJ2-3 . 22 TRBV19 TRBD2 TGTGCCAGTACCCCGGGACAGGGGAACACTATACTGACTAGCGGGAGATCAGATACGCAGTATTTT CASTPGQGNTILTSGRSDTQYF
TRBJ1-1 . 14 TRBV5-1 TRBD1 TGCGCCAGCAGCCCCCGACAGGGATTTACTGAAGCTTTCTTT CASSPRQGFTEAFF
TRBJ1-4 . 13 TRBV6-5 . TGTGCCAGCAGGATGACATTGGGTGAAAAACTGTTTTTT CASRMTLGEKLFF
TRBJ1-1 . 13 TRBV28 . TGTGCCAGCAGTTTACGGGGGAACACTGAAGCTTTCTTT CASSLRGNTEAFF
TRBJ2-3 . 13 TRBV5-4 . TGTGCCCGAGGGACTTCCCCCACAGATACGCAGTATTTT CARGTSPTDTQYF
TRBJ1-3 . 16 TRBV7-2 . TGTGCCAGCAGCTTAACTTTCGCGGGTTCTGGAAACACCATATATTTT CASSLTFAGSGNTIYF
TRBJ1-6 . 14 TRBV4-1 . TGCGCCAGCAGCGCGGGCACAGCTAATTCACCCCTCCACTTT CASSAGTANSPLHF